The sequence of this T cell receptor beta chain was determined in a study of identical twins. Whole-study findings and limits: Findings came from cross-sectional statistics, without long-term follow-up of donors. Monozygotic twins shared more out-of-frame TCR alpha than recombination models predicted.

A universal primer site arose from template switching, and cDNA bore unique molecular identifiers. TCRdb re-analysed the 5' RACE reads in MiXCR, keeping a single row per CDR3 protein. The data show hundreds of thousands of distinct CDR3 sequences, 6.1% seen once. This clonotype was counted ten times or more. As yet, its antigen is unknown. Germline CDR1 and CDR2: MNHNS and SASEGT. The CDR3 has 13 residues. With 10 bases removed from V and 4 bases from J, the gap between germline ends came to 17 bases. All donors were healthy, and all were Caucasian. The TCR comes from a man younger than 35 in good health. The sequenced sample was naive T cells sorted from blood. V usage is TRBV6-1 and J usage is TRBJ2-7; D ambiguous. The CDR3 sequence is CAISLRPAYEQYV. The CDR3, as DNA: TGTGCCATCTCCCTTAGGCCAGCTTACGAGCAGTACGTC.